Listed below are T cell receptor beta chains from one sample, sequenced in a study of blood T cell repertoires in COVID-19. Libraries were prepared by immunoSEQ multiplex PCR; TCRdb keeps only in-frame clonotypes and omits some of them. Altogether 150,000 to 200,000 clones are present, roughly 80% being singletons, with the ten largest covering roughly 12%. Sequencing input: peripheral blood. All receptors derive from an elderly woman with COVID-19, enrolled during active disease. Each CDR3 is given with its conserved first and last residue. The order of the fields is clone size, D gene, J gene, V gene, CDR3 protein, CDR3 DNA. The D gene is left open where the match is weak. Clone sizes are given selectively: once, few, many, or a class where the clone is expanded.

size: NA; D: TRBD2; J: TRBJ2-2; V: TRBV14; CDR3: CASSQDASGHTGELFF; DNA: TGTGCCAGCAGCCAAGACGCTAGCGGACACACCGGGGAGCTGTTTTTT
size: NA; D: NA; J: TRBJ2-1; V: TRBV7-9; CDR3: CASSYFVNEQFF; DNA: TGTGCCAGCAGCTACTTTGTAAATGAGCAGTTCTTC
size: NA; D: NA; J: TRBJ2-7; V: TRBV12-3/TRBV12-4; CDR3: CASRTTGSYEQYF; DNA: TGTGCCAGCAGGACTACAGGGTCCTACGAGCAGTACTTC
size: NA; D: TRBD1; J: TRBJ2-2; V: TRBV18; CDR3: CASSVRTGTGIAGELFF; DNA: TGTGCCAGCTCAGTTCGAACCGGGACAGGGATCGCCGGGGAGCTGTTTTTT
size: once; D: TRBD2; J: TRBJ2-2; V: TRBV28; CDR3: CASSGTSGHTGELFF; DNA: TGTGCCAGCAGTGGGACTAGCGGACACACCGGGGAGCTGTTTTTT
size: NA; D: NA; J: TRBJ2-7; V: TRBV29-1; CDR3: CSVYGSSYEQYF; DNA: TGCAGCGTTTACGGGAGCTCCTACGAGCAGTACTTC
size: NA; D: TRBD2; J: TRBJ2-3; V: TRBV29-1; CDR3: CSVESSGDPDTQYF; DNA: TGCAGCGTTGAGTCTAGCGGAGACCCAGATACGCAGTATTTT
size: NA; D: NA; J: TRBJ2-3; V: TRBV4-1; CDR3: CASSQDEWSAHTDTQYF; DNA: TGCGCCAGCAGCCAAGATGAGTGGAGCGCCCACACAGATACGCAGTATTTT
size: NA; D: NA; J: TRBJ2-7; V: TRBV12-3/TRBV12-4; CDR3: CASSSGGYEQYF; DNA: TGTGCCAGCAGTTCCGGGGGCTACGAGCAGTACTTC
size: NA; D: NA; J: TRBJ2-3; V: TRBV9; CDR3: CASSLGQTPDTQYF; DNA: TGTGCCAGCAGCCTCGGACAGACCCCAGATACGCAGTATTTT
size: NA; D: TRBD1; J: TRBJ1-5; V: TRBV2; CDR3: CASSPRDRGRASYQPQHF; DNA: TGTGCCAGCAGCCCGAGGGACAGGGGGCGGGCCTCCTATCAGCCCCAGCATTTT
size: NA; D: TRBD1; J: TRBJ1-2; V: TRBV7-8; CDR3: CASSPRTGSSGLANYGYTF; DNA: TGTGCCAGCAGCCCCCGGACAGGGAGCAGTGGCCTCGCTAACTATGGCTACACCTTC
size: NA; D: NA; J: TRBJ1-1; V: TRBV10-3; CDR3: CAISEWEVRNTEAFF; DNA: TGTGCCATCAGTGAGTGGGAGGTCCGCAACACTGAAGCTTTCTTT
size: NA; D: TRBD2; J: TRBJ2-5; V: TRBV28; CDR3: CASSLYTSGARETQYF; DNA: TGTGCCAGCAGTTTATACACTAGCGGGGCCCGGGAGACCCAGTACTTC
size: NA; D: NA; J: TRBJ1-3; V: TRBV11-2; CDR3: CASSLVQTLSGNTIYF; DNA: TGTGCCAGCAGCTTAGTACAGACCCTCTCTGGAAACACCATATATTTT
size: NA; D: TRBD1; J: TRBJ1-4; V: TRBV18; CDR3: CASSLMNRDSPNEKLFF; DNA: TGTGCCAGCTCACTGATGAACCGGGACAGCCCTAATGAAAAACTGTTTTTT
size: NA; D: NA; J: TRBJ2-3; V: TRBV3-1/TRBV3-2; CDR3: CASSQGSFTDTQYF; DNA: TGTGCCAGCAGCCAGGGCTCCTTCACAGATACGCAGTATTTT
size: NA; D: NA; J: TRBJ1-2; V: TRBV6-5; CDR3: CASSYDVSYGYTF; DNA: TGTGCCAGCAGTTACGATGTCAGCTATGGCTACACCTTC
size: NA; D: NA; J: TRBJ1-1; V: TRBV30; CDR3: CAWRRGNTEAFF; DNA: TGTGCCTGGAGGCGGGGGAACACTGAAGCTTTCTTT
size: NA; D: NA; J: TRBJ1-2; V: TRBV6-1; CDR3: CASSEADRLSYGYTF; DNA: TGTGCCAGCAGTGAAGCCGACAGGTTAAGCTATGGCTACACCTTC
size: NA; D: NA; J: TRBJ1-2; V: TRBV19; CDR3: CASRLQGDLGYTF; DNA: TGTGCCAGTAGACTACAGGGAGATCTGGGCTACACCTTC
size: NA; D: NA; J: TRBJ1-6; V: TRBV28; CDR3: CASTPGGSSYNSPLHF; DNA: TGTGCCAGCACCCCGGGGGGGAGCTCCTATAATTCACCCCTCCACTTT
size: NA; D: NA; J: TRBJ2-1; V: TRBV6-5; CDR3: CASSRSAGRQFF; DNA: TGTGCCAGCAGTAGGTCGGCGGGGAGGCAGTTCTTC
size: once; D: TRBD1; J: TRBJ2-7; V: TRBV6-5; CDR3: CASSSNRDRVSDEQYF; DNA: TGTGCCAGCAGTTCAAACCGGGACAGGGTTTCCGACGAGCAGTACTTC
size: NA; D: NA; J: TRBJ2-2; V: TRBV5-1; CDR3: CASSGGDRPGGELFF; DNA: TGCGCCAGCAGCGGAGGGGACCGTCCAGGCGGGGAGCTGTTTTTT
size: NA; D: NA; J: TRBJ2-4; V: TRBV7-3; CDR3: CASSLFPGGAAKNIQYF; DNA: TGTGCCAGCAGCTTATTTCCGGGGGGCGCAGCCAAAAACATTCAGTACTTC
size: NA; D: TRBD1; J: TRBJ2-3; V: TRBV27; CDR3: CASSLFGTVSTDTQYF; DNA: TGTGCCAGCAGTTTATTCGGGACAGTCAGCACAGATACGCAGTATTTT
size: NA; D: TRBD1; J: TRBJ1-6; V: TRBV3-1/TRBV3-2; CDR3: CASSQEGQDSPLHF; DNA: TGTGCCAGCAGCCAAGAGGGACAGGATTCACCCCTCCACTTT
size: NA; D: TRBD1; J: TRBJ1-2; V: TRBV24-1; CDR3: CATSDLQQGTYGYTF; DNA: TGTGCCACCAGTGATTTGCAACAGGGGACCTATGGCTACACCTTC
size: few; D: TRBD1; J: TRBJ2-1; V: TRBV18; CDR3: CASSPPDRANEQFF; DNA: TGTGCCAGCTCACCGCCGGACAGGGCCAATGAGCAGTTCTTC
size: NA; D: TRBD1; J: TRBJ1-5; V: TRBV19; CDR3: CASARDRDQPQHF; DNA: TGTGCCAGCGCCAGGGACAGGGATCAGCCCCAGCATTTT
size: NA; D: NA; J: TRBJ2-5; V: TRBV7-8; CDR3: CASSLEGVGQETQYF; DNA: TGTGCCAGCAGCTTAGAGGGGGTTGGCCAAGAGACCCAGTACTTC
size: NA; D: TRBD1; J: TRBJ1-5; V: TRBV2; CDR3: CASRDRSNQPQHF; DNA: TGTGCCAGCCGGGACAGGAGCAATCAGCCCCAGCATTTT
size: few; D: TRBD1; J: TRBJ2-1; V: TRBV19; CDR3: CASSTEGTVYNEQFF; DNA: TGTGCCAGTAGTACCGAAGGGACAGTCTACAATGAGCAGTTCTTC
size: NA; D: NA; J: TRBJ2-5; V: TRBV4-2; CDR3: CASSQEYRQETQYF; DNA: TGTGCCAGCAGCCAAGAGTACAGACAAGAGACCCAGTACTTC
size: NA; D: NA; J: TRBJ1-4; V: TRBV7-9; CDR3: CASSLWGPNEKLFF; DNA: TGTGCCAGCAGCTTATGGGGCCCGAATGAAAAACTGTTTTTT
size: NA; D: TRBD1; J: TRBJ2-1; V: TRBV19; CDR3: CASSARQGYNEQFF; DNA: TGTGCCAGTAGTGCGAGACAGGGCTACAATGAGCAGTTCTTC
size: few; D: NA; J: TRBJ2-1; V: TRBV18; CDR3: CASSPDSSYNEQFF; DNA: TGTGCCAGCTCGCCTGACTCTTCCTACAATGAGCAGTTCTTC
size: NA; D: TRBD2; J: TRBJ2-3; V: TRBV3-1/TRBV3-2; CDR3: CASSSLAGGGRDTQYF; DNA: TGTGCCAGCAGCTCCTTAGCGGGAGGGGGGCGAGATACGCAGTATTTT
size: NA; D: TRBD2; J: TRBJ2-3; V: TRBV7-9; CDR3: CASSALAGDDTQYF; DNA: TGTGCCAGCAGCGCACTAGCGGGCGATGATACGCAGTATTTT
size: NA; D: NA; J: TRBJ1-1; V: TRBV11-3; CDR3: CASSPQSMWNTEAFF; DNA: TGTGCCAGCAGCCCGCAGTCGATGTGGAACACTGAAGCTTTCTTT
size: once; D: NA; J: TRBJ2-7; V: TRBV5-6; CDR3: CASSRFYEQYF; DNA: TGTGCCAGCAGCCGTTTCTACGAGCAGTACTTC
size: NA; D: TRBD1; J: TRBJ2-3; V: TRBV7-6; CDR3: CASSFRQGGGTDTQYF; DNA: TGTGCCAGCAGCTTCCGACAGGGTGGGGGCACAGATACGCAGTATTTT
size: NA; D: TRBD2; J: TRBJ2-7; V: TRBV28; CDR3: CASSPLAGPYEQYF; DNA: TGTGCCAGCAGTCCCCTAGCGGGTCCCTACGAGCAGTACTTC
size: NA; D: NA; J: TRBJ2-1; V: TRBV7-2; CDR3: CASSFASSGEQFF; DNA: TGTGCCAGCAGCTTCGCCAGTTCGGGTGAGCAGTTCTTC
size: NA; D: TRBD2; J: TRBJ2-2; V: TRBV5-1; CDR3: CASSWTSGSPGELFF; DNA: TGCGCCAGCAGCTGGACTAGCGGGAGTCCCGGGGAGCTGTTTTTT
size: NA; D: NA; J: TRBJ1-5; V: TRBV28; CDR3: CASSLTENSNQPQHF; DNA: TGTGCCAGCAGCCTTACCGAGAATAGCAATCAGCCCCAGCATTTT
size: NA; D: NA; J: TRBJ2-7; V: TRBV28; CDR3: CASSRPVGFYEQYF; DNA: TGTGCCAGCAGTCGACCAGTGGGCTTCTACGAGCAGTACTTC
size: NA; D: NA; J: TRBJ1-3; V: TRBV6-5; CDR3: CASSYSGRGTGNTIYF; DNA: TGTGCCAGCAGTTACTCGGGCAGGGGCACTGGAAACACCATATATTTT
size: NA; D: TRBD1; J: TRBJ1-2; V: TRBV19; CDR3: CASSQGARGYTF; DNA: TGTGCCAGTAGTCAGGGGGCCAGGGGCTACACCTTC
size: NA; D: TRBD2; J: TRBJ2-7; V: TRBV5-1; CDR3: CASSLESSGTEQYF; DNA: TGCGCCAGCAGCTTGGAGTCTAGCGGGACCGAGCAGTACTTC
size: NA; D: NA; J: TRBJ1-1; V: TRBV3-1/TRBV3-2; CDR3: CASSLWQGEAFF; DNA: TGTGCCAGCAGCCTTTGGCAGGGAGAAGCTTTCTTT
size: NA; D: TRBD2; J: TRBJ2-1; V: TRBV5-3; CDR3: CARSWIDGGGADEQFF; DNA: TGTGCCAGAAGCTGGATCGATGGCGGGGGGGCCGATGAGCAGTTCTTC
size: NA; D: NA; J: TRBJ1-2; V: TRBV9; CDR3: CASSPNTVAGLKGYTF; DNA: TGTGCCAGCAGCCCTAACACGGTGGCAGGGCTAAAGGGCTACACCTTC
size: once; D: NA; J: TRBJ1-5; V: TRBV28; CDR3: CASSSAVGARGQPQHF; DNA: TGTGCCAGCAGTTCGGCGGTGGGGGCCCGGGGTCAGCCCCAGCATTTT
size: NA; D: NA; J: TRBJ1-2; V: TRBV19; CDR3: CASSRWGDGYTF; DNA: TGTGCCAGTAGTAGGTGGGGGGATGGCTACACCTTC
size: NA; D: TRBD1; J: TRBJ1-4; V: TRBV5-1; CDR3: CASSYGTGGDSNEKLFF; DNA: TGCGCCAGCAGCTACGGAACAGGGGGCGATAGTAATGAAAAACTGTTTTTT
size: NA; D: NA; J: TRBJ2-5; V: TRBV27; CDR3: CASRASGAETQYF; DNA: TGTGCCAGCAGGGCCAGCGGAGCGGAGACCCAGTACTTC
size: NA; D: NA; J: TRBJ1-5; V: TRBV2; CDR3: CASSESRGGQPQHF; DNA: TGTGCCAGCAGTGAATCCAGGGGCGGTCAGCCCCAGCATTTT
size: NA; D: NA; J: TRBJ1-5; V: TRBV2; CDR3: CASSDPGGGNQPQHF; DNA: TGTGCCAGCAGCGACCCCGGAGGGGGCAATCAGCCCCAGCATTTT